The 31 T cell receptor beta chains presented below share a single source sample, sequenced in a study of T cell responses to AZD1222 COVID-19 vaccine. Method: immunoSEQ multiplex PCR; TCRdb's copy keeps in-frame clones and lacks some. The data show around 140,000 clones, under 90% seen once. This sample comprised peripheral blood, obtained on day 0 of AZD1222 vaccination. These receptors all stem from an adult in good health.

V and J are TRBV6-5 and TRBJ2-3; D may correspond to TRBD1 or TRBD2 (5 bases each). Deletions cut 5 bases from V and 4 bases from J, with 13 bases between. CDR3 length: 14 residues. Germline V lookup: CDR1 MNHEY, CDR2 SVGAGI. The CDR3: CASSPGAASDTQYF. The DNA for the CDR3 is TGTGCCAGCAGTCCCGGGGCCGCCTCAGATACGCAGTATTTT.

The CDR3 coding sequence is TGTGCCAGTAGTGGGGGGAGCCCCTATTATGGCTACACCTTC. Its protein is CASSGGSPYYGYTF. The chain combines TRBV19 with TRBJ1-2; D may be TRBD1 (5 bases). Trimming cost V 5 bases and J 5 bases, with 15 bases left between them. Germline CDR1 reads LNHDA; CDR2 reads SQIVND (reference sequence). This CDR3 comprises 14 residues. Combining the CDR3 with reference TRBV19 and TRBJ1-2 gives the whole variable domain DGGITQSPKYLFRKEGQNVTLSCEQNLNHDAMYWYRQDPGQGLRLIYYSQIVNDFQKGDIAEGYSVSREKKESFPLTVTSAQKNPTAFYLCASSGGSPYYGYTFGSGTRLTVV.

CDR3 amino acids: CASGPRGDQETQYF. The CDR3 DNA reads as TGCGCCAGTGGGCCTCGGGGGGACCAAGAGACCCAGTACTTC. This chain joins TRBV5-1 and TRBJ2-5, with TRBD2 identical over 7 bases. V shed 8 bases and J 0 bases; nucleotides not matched to a gene: 7. The CDR3 runs 14 residues. Germline assignment: CDR1 SGHRS and CDR2 YFSETQ.

The chain joins TRBV2 to TRBJ1-5; D ambiguous. The germline V and J ends were trimmed by 8 bases and 2 bases, with 16 bases remaining between them. The CDR3 loop spans 15 amino acids. CDR1 and CDR2 from the germline V gene are SNHLY and FYNNEI. The CDR3 sequence: CASYEGEGRNQPQHF. CDR3 sequence (DNA): TGTGCCAGCTACGAGGGAGAGGGTCGCAATCAGCCCCAGCATTTT.

This clone was found once. The CDR3 nucleotides read TGCAGCGTGGCCCCGGACAGGAGTCTCACTGGGGACTATGGCTACACCTTC. Its protein product is CSVAPDRSLTGDYGYTF. The J gene is TRBJ1-2, the V gene TRBV29-1; 7 bases align to TRBD1. Trimming at V came to 6 bases and at J to 3 bases, leaving 19 bases not matched to a gene. Germline CDR1 SQVTM, CDR2 ANQGSEA. The CDR3 is made up of 17 amino acids.

The gene calls are TRBV5-1 and TRBJ1-2, with 9 bases aligning to TRBD1. The V segment lost 7 bases and the J segment 5 bases; nucleotides outside the gene matches: 12. CDR3 length: 15 residues. Germline V gives CDR1 SGHRS, CDR2 YFSETQ. The CDR3 sequence is CASSTTGGSQYGYTF. The DNA of the CDR3 is TGCGCCAGCTCTACTACAGGGGGCAGTCAGTATGGCTACACCTTC.

The chain uses TRBV7-2 and TRBJ1-2, with a weak D call TRBD1 (5 bases). Germline values: CDR1 SGHTA, CDR2 FQGNSA. This CDR3 is built from 14 residues. V dropped 5 bases and J dropped 4 bases, with 14 bases sitting between them. The chain's CDR3 is CASSLRDGTYGYTF. The CDR3 nucleotides read TGTGCCAGCAGCCTCCGGGACGGGACCTATGGCTACACCTTC.

This chain connects TRBV19 to TRBJ2-1; 9 bases match TRBD1. The CDR3 contains 15 residues. Germline CDR1 is LNHDA and CDR2 is SQIVND (reference sequence). V lost 5 bases to trimming and J lost 3 bases; unmatched junction nucleotides: 5. CDR3 sequence reads: CASSSRTGVYNEQFF. In DNA form, the CDR3 reads TGTGCCAGTAGTTCGCGGACAGGGGTCTACAATGAGCAGTTCTTC.

The chain couples TRBV5-1 to TRBJ2-2, with D perhaps TRBD1 or TRBD2 (5 bases each). V was pared by 2 bases and J by 2 bases, with 10 bases between. The CDR3 totals 15 residues. Germline CDR1 SGHRS, CDR2 YFSETQ. CDR3 coding DNA: TGCGCCAGCAGCTTAGATGGGGGTAACACCGGGGAGCTGTTTTTT. Translation gives CASSLDGGNTGELFF.

This chain connects TRBV28 to TRBJ2-5; D may be TRBD1 (7 bases). CDR1 and CDR2 from the germline V gene are MDHEN and SYDVKM. The CDR3 runs to 14 residues. The CDR3 nucleotides are TGTTCTATCGCAGGGGGGCGCGAGTCGGAGACCCAGTACTTC. Its translation is CSIAGGRESETQYF. Supplemented by reference TRBV28 and TRBJ2-5, the full variable domain reads DVKVTQSSRYLVKRTGEKVFLECVQDMDHENMFWYRQDPGLGLRLIYFSYDVKMKEKGDIPEGYSVSREKKERFSLILESASTNQTSMYLCSIAGGRESETQYFGPGTRLLVL.

The V call is TRBV3-1 (or the pseudogene TRBV3-2), the J call TRBJ2-3, with TRBD2 matching over 10 bases. Germline assignment: CDR1 LGHDT and CDR2 YNNKEL (reference sequence). The CDR3 is made up of 16 amino acids. V shed 3 bases and J 1 base; nucleotides not matched to a gene: 4. The CDR3, as DNA: TGTGCCAGCAGCCATTTAGCGGGGGGCGGCACAGATACGCAGTATTTT. This gives the protein CASSHLAGGGTDTQYF.

The V and J genes are TRBV5-4 and TRBJ2-7, with a possible D match to TRBD1 (6 bases). Per germline, CDR1 SGHNT and CDR2 YYREEE (reference sequence). V was clipped by 1 base and J by 0 bases, with 11 bases between them. The CDR3 is made up of 15 amino acids. DNA of the CDR3: TGTGCCAGCAGCTTGCTGGGGGCAGTCTCCTACGAGCAGTACTTC. This sequence encodes CASSLLGAVSYEQYF.

J is TRBJ2-7 and V is TRBV28; weak D call: TRBD1 (5 bases). Per germline, CDR1 MDHEN and CDR2 SYDVKM. The CDR3 extends over 17 amino acids. Trimming pared 6 bases from V and 3 bases from J, leaving 24 bases between. The CDR3 region has the DNA TGTGCCAGCAGCTCACCCCGTCGACAGCCTTGGTTCTACGAGCAGTACTTC. Translation gives CASSSPRRQPWFYEQYF.

This sequence joins TRBV6-5 and TRBJ1-1; D is uncertain. Germline V gene data show CDR1 as MNHEY and CDR2 as SVGAGI. This CDR3 has 16 residues. Trimming removed 4 bases from V and 1 base from J, with 16 bases in between. CDR3 protein: CASSWTPREPNTEAFF. For the CDR3, the DNA is TGTGCCAGCAGTTGGACGCCCCGAGAACCGAACACTGAAGCTTTCTTT.

In this sample, this clone turned up a few times. As DNA, the CDR3 is TGTGCCAGCAGTTCTGACAGGGGCCGGAGCTACGAGCAGTACTTC. It encodes CASSSDRGRSYEQYF. This chain connects TRBV6-5 to TRBJ2-7; 8 positions agree with TRBD1. This CDR3 is built from 15 residues. The V and J ends lost 4 bases and 3 bases, in that order; junction bases with no gene match: 8. CDR1 is MNHEY, CDR2 SVGAGI, per germline.

This rearrangement joins TRBV5-1 to TRBJ2-7, with 10 bases identical to TRBD2. Per the germline V gene, CDR1 is SGHRS and CDR2 is YFSETQ. Losses at the gene ends were 4 bases for V and 5 bases for J; bases not matched to a gene: 6. This CDR3 is 14 amino acids long. The CDR3 protein is CASSAGLAMDEQYF. The CDR3 region has the DNA TGCGCCAGCAGCGCGGGACTAGCGATGGACGAGCAGTACTTC.

The chain has TRBV5-1 and TRBJ1-2; D remains ambiguous. Trimming shortened V by 3 bases and J by 4 bases, and 7 bases separated the two germline ends. Germline assignment: CDR1 SGHRS and CDR2 YFSETQ. The CDR3 totals 12 residues. CDR3 DNA sequence: TGCGCCAGCAGCTCGAAGGGCTATGGCTACACCTTC. It encodes CASSSKGYGYTF.

The V gene is TRBV9, the J gene TRBJ2-7, with 8 positions matching TRBD1. This CDR3 has 15 residues. V lost 3 bases and J lost 2; bases outside the gene matches: 7. Per germline, CDR1 SGDLS and CDR2 YYNGEE. The chain's CDR3 is CASSAGTGPAYEQYF. The CDR3 DNA follows: TGTGCCAGCAGCGCTGGGACAGGACCTGCCTACGAGCAGTACTTC.

The chain combines TRBV7-2 with TRBJ2-1; D unclear. This CDR3 is built from 12 residues. Trimming stripped 3 bases from V and 10 bases from J, with 10 bases between. Germline values: CDR1 SGHTA, CDR2 FQGNSA. CDR3 in DNA: TGTGCCAGCAGCTTGTCCCCATGGGAGCAGTTCTTC. Amino acid sequence: CASSLSPWEQFF. The variable domain in full, with the rest retrieved from reference TRBV7-2 and TRBJ2-1, is GAGVSQSPSNKVTEKGKDVELRCDPISGHTALYWYRQSLGQGLEFLIYFQGNSAPDKSGLPSDRFSAERTGGSVSTLTIQRTQQEDSAVYLCASSLSPWEQFFGPGTRLTVL.

The J gene is TRBJ2-1, the V gene TRBV4-3, with TRBD2 as a possible D gene (5 bases). The germline CDR1 and CDR2 sequences are LGHNA and YSLEER. The CDR3 extends over 13 amino acids. V lost 5 bases and J 4 bases, leaving 9 bases between the germline ends. The CDR3 here is CASSGEIYNEQFF. The CDR3 bases are TGCGCCAGCAGCGGGGAGATATACAATGAGCAGTTCTTC.

The chain has TRBV6-2 or TRBV6-3 and TRBJ1-1; D remains unclear. The length of the CDR3 is 18 residues. CDR1 is MNHEY and CDR2 is SVGEGT in the germline V gene. V was trimmed by 5 bases and J by 7 bases, leaving 29 bases between them. CDR3 in amino acids: CASSQGTLGRATLNEAFF. DNA of the CDR3: TGTGCCAGCAGTCAAGGAACCCTAGGGAGGGCGACTTTAAATGAAGCTTTCTTT.

There are a few counts of this clone. The V and J genes are TRBV2 and TRBJ2-7, with 7 bases lining up with TRBD1. Unmatched junction bases numbered 8, after V lost 6 bases and J lost 3 bases. Looked up from germline, CDR1 is SNHLY and CDR2 is FYNNEI. The CDR3 is made up of 14 amino acids. CDR3 region: CASSLPTGNYEQYF. As DNA, the CDR3 is TGTGCCAGCAGCCTCCCGACAGGGAACTACGAGCAGTACTTC. The full variable domain, completed using reference TRBV2 and TRBJ2-7, is EPEVTQTPSHQVTQMGQEVILRCVPISNHLYFYWYRQILGQKVEFLVSFYNNEISEKSEIFDDQFSVERPDGSNFTLKIRSTKLEDSAMYFCASSLPTGNYEQYFGPGTRLTVT.

The CDR3 region is CASSFDTGVPYNEQFF. As DNA, the CDR3 is TGTGCCAGCAGTTTCGATACGGGGGTCCCCTACAATGAGCAGTTCTTC. The chain joins TRBV27 to TRBJ2-1; D possibly corresponds to TRBD2 (6 bases). V was clipped by 3 bases and J by 2 bases, with 14 bases between them. Germline V gives CDR1 MNHEY, CDR2 SMNVEV (reference sequence). This CDR3 contains 16 residues.

The chain links TRBV7-9 to TRBJ1-2; 9 bases align to TRBD1. The CDR3 contains 14 residues. CDR1 is SEHNR and CDR2 is FQNEAQ in the germline V gene (reference sequence). V was clipped by 5 bases and J by 8 bases; unmatched bases: 9. CDR3 in amino acids: CASSRDRTGEGYTF. The CDR3 DNA sequence: TGTGCCAGCAGCCGAGACCGGACAGGGGAAGGCTACACCTTC. Filled out from reference TRBV7-9 and TRBJ1-2, the complete variable domain reads DTGVSQNPRHKITKRGQNVTFRCDPISEHNRLYWYRQTLGQGPEFLTYFQNEAQLEKSRLLSDRFSAERPKGSFSTLEIQRTEQGDSAMYLCASSRDRTGEGYTFGSGTRLTVV.

The chain combines TRBV11-3 with TRBJ2-3; D not resolved. CDR3 size: 12 residues. V shed 4 bases and J shed 4 bases, with 6 bases lying between them. Germline-derived CDR1 and CDR2 are SGHNT and YENEEA. CDR3 coding DNA: TGTGCCAGCAGCTCTAACCCAGATACGCAGTATTTT. It is translated as CASSSNPDTQYF.

This chain links TRBV6-1 with TRBJ1-3; 9 bases are shared with TRBD1. This CDR3 has 17 amino acids. V gave up 3 bases and J gave up 0 bases; unmatched junction bases: 6. Looked up from germline, CDR1 is MNHNS and CDR2 is SASEGT. The CDR3 is CASSDLGTGSSGNTIYF. The CDR3 DNA is TGTGCCAGCAGTGACCTCGGGACAGGGAGCTCTGGAAACACCATATATTTT.

The V gene is TRBV4-1, the J gene TRBJ2-7; D tentatively fits TRBD1 or TRBD2 (5 bases each). There are 15 residues in the CDR3. Trimming shortened V by 1 base and J by 2 bases, and 12 bases separated the two germline ends. The germline CDR1 and CDR2 sequences are MGHRA and YSYEKL. The CDR3 is CASSQVRGETYEQYF. The CDR3 DNA is TGCGCCAGCAGCCAAGTAAGGGGAGAGACCTACGAGCAGTACTTC.

The V gene is TRBV19, the J gene TRBJ2-7; weak D call: TRBD2 (5 bases). Between the trimmed V and J ends, which lost 3 bases and 2 bases, there was a span of 11 bases. The CDR3 sequence is 14 residues long. Germline loops: CDR1 LNHDA, CDR2 SQIVND (reference sequence). CDR3 sequence (DNA): TGTGCCAGTAGTATCGGGTACGGGACCTACGAGCAGTACTTC. Its translation: CASSIGYGTYEQYF.

J is TRBJ1-5 and V is TRBV19; D is possibly TRBD1 (5 bases). The V end lost 1 base, the J end lost 2 bases, and 6 bases lay between the germline ends. The length of the CDR3 is 14 residues. Germline V gene sequence: CDR1 LNHDA, CDR2 SQIVND (reference sequence). The CDR3 is CASSIAGGNQPQHF. In DNA form, the CDR3 reads TGTGCCAGTAGTATAGCGGGGGGCAATCAGCCCCAGCATTTT.

This clone was detected once. The rearrangement joins TRBV19 to TRBJ2-1; 11 bases agree with TRBD2. This CDR3 region has 15 residues. V shed 8 bases and J 9 bases; nucleotides not matched to a gene: 12. CDR1 is LNHDA, CDR2 SQIVND, per germline (reference sequence). CDR3: CASCPLGLAGGEQFF. The CDR3 DNA reads TGTGCCAGTTGCCCCTTGGGGCTAGCGGGGGGTGAGCAGTTCTTC.

This sequence joins TRBV7-9 and TRBJ1-3, with D possibly being TRBD1 (5 bases). The CDR3 loop spans 14 amino acids. Trimming removed 5 bases at V and 1 base at J, with 9 bases between. Germline-derived CDR1 and CDR2 are SEHNR and FQNEAQ (reference sequence). In DNA, the CDR3 is TGTGCCAGCAGCCCCCGGGGGTCTGGAAACACCATATATTTT. Protein sequence: CASSPRGSGNTIYF. The variable domain in full, with the rest retrieved from reference TRBV7-9 and TRBJ1-3, is DTGVSQNPRHKITKRGQNVTFRCDPISEHNRLYWYRQTLGQGPEFLTYFQNEAQLEKSRLLSDRFSAERPKGSFSTLEIQRTEQGDSAMYLCASSPRGSGNTIYFGEGSWLTVV.